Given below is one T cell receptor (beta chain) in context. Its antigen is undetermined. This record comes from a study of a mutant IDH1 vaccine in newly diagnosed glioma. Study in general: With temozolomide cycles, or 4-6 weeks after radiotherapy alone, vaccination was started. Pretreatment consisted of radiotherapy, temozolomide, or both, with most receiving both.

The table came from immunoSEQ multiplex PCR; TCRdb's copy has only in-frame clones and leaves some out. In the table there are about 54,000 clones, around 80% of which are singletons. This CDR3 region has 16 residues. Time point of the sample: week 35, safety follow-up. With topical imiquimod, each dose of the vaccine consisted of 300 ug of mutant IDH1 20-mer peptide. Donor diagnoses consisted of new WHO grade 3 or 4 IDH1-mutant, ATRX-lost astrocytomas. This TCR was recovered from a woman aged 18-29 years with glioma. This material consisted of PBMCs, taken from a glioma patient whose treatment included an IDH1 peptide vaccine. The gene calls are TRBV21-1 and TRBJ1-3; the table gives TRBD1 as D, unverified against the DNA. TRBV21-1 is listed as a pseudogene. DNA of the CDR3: TGTGCCAGCACCCTGACAGGTCCCTACTCTGGAAACACCATATATTTT. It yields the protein CASTLTGPYSGNTIYF.